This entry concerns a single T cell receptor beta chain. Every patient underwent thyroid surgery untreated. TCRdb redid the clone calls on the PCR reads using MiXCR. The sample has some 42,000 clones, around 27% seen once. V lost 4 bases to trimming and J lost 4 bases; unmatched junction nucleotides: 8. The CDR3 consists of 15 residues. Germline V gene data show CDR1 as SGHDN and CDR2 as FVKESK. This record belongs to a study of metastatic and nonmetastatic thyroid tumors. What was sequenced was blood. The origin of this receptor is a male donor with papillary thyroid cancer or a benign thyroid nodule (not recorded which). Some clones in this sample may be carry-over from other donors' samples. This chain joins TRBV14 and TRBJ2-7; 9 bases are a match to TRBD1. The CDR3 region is CASSRKQGAVYEQYF. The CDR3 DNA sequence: TGTGCCAGCAGCCGAAAACAGGGGGCAGTTTACGAGCAGTACTTC.